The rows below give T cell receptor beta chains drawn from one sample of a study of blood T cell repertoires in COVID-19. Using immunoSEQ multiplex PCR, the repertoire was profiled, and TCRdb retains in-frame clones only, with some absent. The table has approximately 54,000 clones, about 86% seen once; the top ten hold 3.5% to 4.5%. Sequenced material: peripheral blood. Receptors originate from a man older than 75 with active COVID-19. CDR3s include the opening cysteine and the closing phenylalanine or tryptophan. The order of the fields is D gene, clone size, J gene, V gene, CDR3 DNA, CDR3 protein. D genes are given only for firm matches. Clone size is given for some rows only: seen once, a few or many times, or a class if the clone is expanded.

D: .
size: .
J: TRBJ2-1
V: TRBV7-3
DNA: TGTGCCAGCAGCTTTTTGGGACAACCCTACAATGAGCAGTTCTTC
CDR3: CASSFLGQPYNEQFF

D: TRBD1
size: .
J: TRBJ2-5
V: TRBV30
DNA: TGTGCCTGGATCCGGGACAGGGGGCGGGGAGAGACCCAGTACTTC
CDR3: CAWIRDRGRGETQYF

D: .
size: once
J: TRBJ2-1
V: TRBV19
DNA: TGTGCCAGTAGTATTGGTCTAGAAGAGTCCAACAATGAGCAGTTCTTC
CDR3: CASSIGLEESNNEQFF

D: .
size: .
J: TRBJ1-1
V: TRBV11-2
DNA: TGTGCCAGCAGCTCTGAAAACAGGAACACTGAAGCTTTCTTT
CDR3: CASSSENRNTEAFF

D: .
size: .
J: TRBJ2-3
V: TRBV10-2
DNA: TGCGCCAGCAGTGAGTACTCAGCGGCCAGCACAGATACGCAGTATTTT
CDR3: CASSEYSAASTDTQYF

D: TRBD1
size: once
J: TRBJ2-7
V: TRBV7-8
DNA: TGTGCCAGCAGCGAACGAACTGGACAGGGGAAAAACGAGCAGTACTTC
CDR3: CASSERTGQGKNEQYF

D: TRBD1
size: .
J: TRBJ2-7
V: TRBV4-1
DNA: TGCGCCAGCAGCCAAGTTGGGGCAGGACAGGGAATCTACGAGCAGTACTTC
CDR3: CASSQVGAGQGIYEQYF

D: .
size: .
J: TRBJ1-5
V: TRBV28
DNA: TGTGCCAGCAGTCGCGTTAATCAGCCCCAGCATTTT
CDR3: CASSRVNQPQHF

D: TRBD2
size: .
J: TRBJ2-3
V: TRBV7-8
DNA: TGTGCCAGCAGCTTAGCGCGGAGCGGGAGAAGGGCTGAGCGCACAGATACGCAGTATTTT
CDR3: CASSLARSGRRAERTDTQYF

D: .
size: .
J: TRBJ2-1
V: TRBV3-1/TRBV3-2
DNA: TGTGCCAGCAGCCCCCGGTCGAGACTTGGCGTTGGTGAGCAGTTCTTC
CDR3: CASSPRSRLGVGEQFF

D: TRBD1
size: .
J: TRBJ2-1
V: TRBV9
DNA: TGTGCCAGCAGCGCCGACAGGGTCCAGTACAATGAGCAGTTCTTC
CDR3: CASSADRVQYNEQFF

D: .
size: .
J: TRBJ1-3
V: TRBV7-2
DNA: TGTGCCAGCAGCTTAGAGGGGGTGGGAAACACCATATATTTT
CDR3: CASSLEGVGNTIYF

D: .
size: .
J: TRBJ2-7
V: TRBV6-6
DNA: TGTGCCAGCAGCCAGGGTAAATCGGAATCCTACGAGCAGTACTTC
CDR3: CASSQGKSESYEQYF

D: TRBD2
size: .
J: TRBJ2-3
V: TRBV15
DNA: TGTGCCACCAGCCAGGGACTAGCGGGGAACACAGATACGCAGTATTTT
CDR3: CATSQGLAGNTDTQYF

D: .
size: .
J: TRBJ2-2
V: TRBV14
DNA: TGTGCCAGCAGCCAAAACCCCGGGAGAGGCACCGGGGAGCTGTTTTTT
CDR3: CASSQNPGRGTGELFF

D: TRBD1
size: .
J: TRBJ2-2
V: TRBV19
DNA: TGTGCCAGTAGCGACAGGGGGACCGGGGAGCTGTTTTTT
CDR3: CASSDRGTGELFF

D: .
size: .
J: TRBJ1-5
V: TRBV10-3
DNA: TGTGCCATCGGGCCGGACACTAGCAATCAGCCCCAGCATTTT
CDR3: CAIGPDTSNQPQHF

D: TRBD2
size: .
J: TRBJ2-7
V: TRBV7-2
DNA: TGTGCCAGCAGCCCCCCGTGGAGCGGGGTAACCTACGAGCAGTACTTC
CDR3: CASSPPWSGVTYEQYF

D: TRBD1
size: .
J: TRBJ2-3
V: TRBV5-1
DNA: TGCGCCAGCACCCCCCGCTTGGGGGCCGGGTCACTTACTCGGGACAGCCCCACAGATACGCAGTATTTT
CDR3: CASTPRLGAGSLTRDSPTDTQYF

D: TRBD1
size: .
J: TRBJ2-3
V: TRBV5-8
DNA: TGTGCCAGCAGCTCAACGGGACAGGGGTCGGATACGCAGTATTTT
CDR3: CASSSTGQGSDTQYF

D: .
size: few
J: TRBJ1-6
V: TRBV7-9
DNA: TGTGCCAGCAGCTTTGAGGTCTCAAATTCACCCCTCCACTTT
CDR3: CASSFEVSNSPLHF

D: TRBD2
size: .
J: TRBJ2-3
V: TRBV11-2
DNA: TGTGCCAGCAGCCCCCCGGGGCTAGCGGGAGGGAAAGATACGCAGTATTTT
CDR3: CASSPPGLAGGKDTQYF

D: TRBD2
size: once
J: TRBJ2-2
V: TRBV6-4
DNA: TGTGCCAGCACCAAACTAGCGGGAGGCACCGGGGAGCTGTTTTTT
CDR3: CASTKLAGGTGELFF

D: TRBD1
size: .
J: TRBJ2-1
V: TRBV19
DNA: TGTGCCAGTAGTACTTCCTTTGACAGGGCTAATTCCAATGAGCAGTTCTTC
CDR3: CASSTSFDRANSNEQFF

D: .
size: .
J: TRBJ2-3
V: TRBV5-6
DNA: TGTGCCAGCAGCTTAGAAGGCGGGGCGTGGACAGATACGCAGTATTTT
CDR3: CASSLEGGAWTDTQYF

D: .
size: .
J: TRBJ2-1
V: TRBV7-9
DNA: TGTGCCAGCAGCTTACTGCCGGGAGCTAGGTACAATGAGCAGTTCTTC
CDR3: CASSLLPGARYNEQFF

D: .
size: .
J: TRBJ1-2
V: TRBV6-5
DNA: TGTGCCAGCACGCCTGCGGGAAGGGGTTCGGGCTACACCTTC
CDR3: CASTPAGRGSGYTF

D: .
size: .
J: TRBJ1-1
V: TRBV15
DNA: TGTGCCACCAGCACGCTCAGGGACTCTGAAGCTTTCTTT
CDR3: CATSTLRDSEAFF

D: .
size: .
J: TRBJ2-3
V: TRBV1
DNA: TGCACCAGCAGCCAAGTGGCGCGGGAGAGGACAGATACGCAGTATTTT
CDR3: CTSSQVARERTDTQYF

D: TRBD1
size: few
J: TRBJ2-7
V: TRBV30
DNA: TGTGCCTGGAGTCTCCGGGACAGGGGGTACGAGCAGTACTTC
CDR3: CAWSLRDRGYEQYF

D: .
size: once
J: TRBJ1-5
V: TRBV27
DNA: TGTGCCAGCAGTTTAGCCCAGGGCCCAAATCAGCCCCAGCATTTT
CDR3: CASSLAQGPNQPQHF

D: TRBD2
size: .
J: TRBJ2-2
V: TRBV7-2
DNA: TGTGCCAGCAGCCCCAGGCGGACTAGCGGGTACGCCGGGGAGCTGTTTTTT
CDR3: CASSPRRTSGYAGELFF

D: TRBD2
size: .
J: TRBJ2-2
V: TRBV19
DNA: TGTGCCAGTAGCAACAGCCCACTAGCGGGAGGAGCCGGGGAGCTGTTTTTT
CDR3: CASSNSPLAGGAGELFF

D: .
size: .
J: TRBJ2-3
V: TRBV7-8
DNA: TGTGCCAGCAGCTCGACAGGGACTACAGATACGCAGTATTTT
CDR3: CASSSTGTTDTQYF

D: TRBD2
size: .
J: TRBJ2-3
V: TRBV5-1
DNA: TGCGCCAGCAGCGTTAATAAACTAGCGGGAGAAGATACGCAGTATTTT
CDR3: CASSVNKLAGEDTQYF

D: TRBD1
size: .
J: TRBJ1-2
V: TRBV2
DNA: TGTGCCAGCAGTAATCGACAGGGCTATGGCTACACCTTC
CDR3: CASSNRQGYGYTF

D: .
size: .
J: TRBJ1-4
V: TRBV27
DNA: TGTGCCAGCAGGGAGGGTCGGGAAAAACTGTTTTTT
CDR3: CASREGREKLFF

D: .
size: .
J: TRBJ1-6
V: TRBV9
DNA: TGTGCCAGCAGCGTAGAGGGGGTAGAATCACCCCTCCACTTT
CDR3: CASSVEGVESPLHF

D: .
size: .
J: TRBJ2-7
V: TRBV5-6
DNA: TGTGCCAGCAGCTTGGCTGGGGCCACCTACGAGCAGTACTTC
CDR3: CASSLAGATYEQYF

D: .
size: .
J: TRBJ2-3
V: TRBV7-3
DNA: TGTGCCAGCAGCCCCCTCCGGACAGACTCAACGCAGTATTTT
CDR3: CASSPLRTDSTQYF

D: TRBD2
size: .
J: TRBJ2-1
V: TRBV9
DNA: TGTGCCAGCAGCGGGGGAGGGACTAGCATCTACAATGAGCAGTTCTTC
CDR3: CASSGGGTSIYNEQFF

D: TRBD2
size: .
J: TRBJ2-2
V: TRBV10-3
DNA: TGTGCCATCAGTGAGTCCGGGGGGACCGGGGAGCTGTTTTTT
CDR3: CAISESGGTGELFF

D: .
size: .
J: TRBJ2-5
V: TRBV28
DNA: TGTGCCAGCATCTCAGGGGAGCAGACCCAGTACTTC
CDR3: CASISGEQTQYF

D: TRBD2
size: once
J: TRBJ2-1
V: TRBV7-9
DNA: TGTGCCAGCAGCTCGACGTCTAGCGGGGGATACAATGAGCAGTTCTTC
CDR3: CASSSTSSGGYNEQFF

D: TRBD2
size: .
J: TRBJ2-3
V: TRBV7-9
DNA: TGTGCCAGCAGCCGGATGAAGGCTAGCGGGACCTCTAGCACAGATACGCAGTATTTT
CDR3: CASSRMKASGTSSTDTQYF

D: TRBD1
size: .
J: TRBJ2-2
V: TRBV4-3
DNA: TGCGCCAGCAGCCTTGGACAGGGGGCGCGCACCGGGGAGCTGTTTTTT
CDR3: CASSLGQGARTGELFF

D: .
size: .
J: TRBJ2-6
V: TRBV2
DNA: TGTGCCAGCAGCTCCGACAGGACTGGGGCCAACGTCCTGACTTTC
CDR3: CASSSDRTGANVLTF

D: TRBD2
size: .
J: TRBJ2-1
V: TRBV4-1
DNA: TGCGCCAGCAGCCAAACCCCCCGGGGGGGGTCATACAATGAGCAGTTCTTC
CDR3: CASSQTPRGGSYNEQFF

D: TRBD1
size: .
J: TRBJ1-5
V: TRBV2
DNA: TGTGCCAGCAATGTACAGGGGGGCAATCAGCCCCAGCATTTT
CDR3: CASNVQGGNQPQHF

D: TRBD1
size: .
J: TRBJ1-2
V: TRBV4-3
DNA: TGCGCCAGGATGGGACAGGAGGGGAACTATGGCTACACCTTC
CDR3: CARMGQEGNYGYTF

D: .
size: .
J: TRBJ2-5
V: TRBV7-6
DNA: TGTGCCAGCAGCTTATCGGGTGAGCAGTACTTC
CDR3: CASSLSGEQYF

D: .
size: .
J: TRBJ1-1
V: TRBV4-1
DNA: TGCGCCAGCAGCCAAGATCAAACAGGTAATGAAGCTTTCTTT
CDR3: CASSQDQTGNEAFF

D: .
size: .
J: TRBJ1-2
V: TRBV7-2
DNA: TGTGCCAGCATCTCGGACGGGGGATCGGGTGGCTACACCTTC
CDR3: CASISDGGSGGYTF

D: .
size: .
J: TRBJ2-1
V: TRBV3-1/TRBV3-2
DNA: TGTGCCAGCAGCCACCGGATTAGTAGGAGGAATGAGCAGTTCTTC
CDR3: CASSHRISRRNEQFF

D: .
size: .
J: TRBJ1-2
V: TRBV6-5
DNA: TGTGCCAGCAACGAGGGGGGAGCGGGACACTATGGCTACACCTTC
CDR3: CASNEGGAGHYGYTF

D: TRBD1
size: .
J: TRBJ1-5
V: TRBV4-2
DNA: TGTGCCAGCAGCCCCGACCAGACAGGGGTTTTGAGTCAGCCCCAGCATTTT
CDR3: CASSPDQTGVLSQPQHF

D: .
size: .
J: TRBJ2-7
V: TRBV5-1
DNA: TGCGCCAGCAGCCTCCGCGAGCAGTACTTC
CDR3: CASSLREQYF